Listed below are T cell receptor beta chains from one sample, sequenced in a study of prognosis after radiotherapy for stage I lung cancer. TCRdb called the multiplex PCR reads again in MiXCR, with one record for every CDR3 protein. The sample records some 14,000 distinct CDR3 sequences, 31% being singletons. This sample comprised PBMCs, obtained before or after stereotactic body radiation therapy (not recorded which). The source is a donor aged 50 or older with non-small cell lung cancer. The CDR3 runs from the conserved cysteine through the conserved F or W. Fields, in order: D gene, V gene, J gene, clone size, CDR3 DNA, CDR3 protein. The D gene is left open where the match is weak. Clone size is not always given. Where it is, it says once, few, many or a class for expanded clones.

d_call: TRBD2
v_call: TRBV19
j_call: TRBJ2-5
clone_size: once
cdr3_nt: TGTGCCAGTAGTATAGTAGCGGGAGGGGAGACCCAGTACTTC
cdr3_aa: CASSIVAGGETQYF

d_call: .
v_call: TRBV11-2
j_call: TRBJ1-5
clone_size: medium-sized
cdr3_nt: TGTGCCAGCAGCTTAAACGGGTATAGCAATCAGCCCCAGCATTTT
cdr3_aa: CASSLNGYSNQPQHF

d_call: TRBD2
v_call: TRBV6-1
j_call: TRBJ2-1
clone_size: medium-sized
cdr3_nt: TGTGCCAGCAGTGAACAGGGACTAGCGAACTACAATGAGCAGTTCTTC
cdr3_aa: CASSEQGLANYNEQFF

d_call: .
v_call: TRBV25-1
j_call: TRBJ2-5
clone_size: many
cdr3_nt: TGTGCCAGCAGGGGAGTCGTGGTTTGGGAGACCCAGTACTTC
cdr3_aa: CASRGVVVWETQYF

d_call: TRBD2
v_call: TRBV5-1
j_call: TRBJ2-1
clone_size: medium-sized
cdr3_nt: TGCGCCAGCAGTACTAGCGGGAGGGCCAATGAGCAGTTCTTC
cdr3_aa: CASSTSGRANEQFF

d_call: .
v_call: TRBV30
j_call: TRBJ2-7
clone_size: many
cdr3_nt: TGTGCCTGGCGTCCTCTAACAGGGCCCTACGAGCAGTACTTC
cdr3_aa: CAWRPLTGPYEQYF

d_call: .
v_call: TRBV19
j_call: TRBJ2-1
clone_size: .
cdr3_nt: TGTGCCAGTAGGACCCCCTTTTTGGACAATGAGCAGTTCTTC
cdr3_aa: CASRTPFLDNEQFF

d_call: TRBD2
v_call: TRBV6-1
j_call: TRBJ2-7
clone_size: medium-sized
cdr3_nt: TGTGCCAGCAGTGAAGGTACTAGCGGGGGGATGGGGGAGCAGTACTTC
cdr3_aa: CASSEGTSGGMGEQYF

d_call: .
v_call: TRBV6-1
j_call: TRBJ2-6
clone_size: many
cdr3_nt: TGTGCCAGCAGTGAGTCTTTCTCTGGGGCCAACGTCCTGACTTTC
cdr3_aa: CASSESFSGANVLTF

d_call: TRBD2
v_call: TRBV7-6
j_call: TRBJ2-7
clone_size: many
cdr3_nt: TGTGCCAGCAGCTTAGCGGGGGGGTCACCCGTCTACGAGCAGTACTTC
cdr3_aa: CASSLAGGSPVYEQYF

d_call: TRBD2
v_call: TRBV3-1
j_call: TRBJ2-1
clone_size: many
cdr3_nt: TGTGCCAGCAGCCAAGAGCGACTAGCGGGAGGGCTTGAGCAGTTCTTC
cdr3_aa: CASSQERLAGGLEQFF

d_call: .
v_call: TRBV11-2
j_call: TRBJ2-7
clone_size: many
cdr3_nt: TGTGCCAGCAGCCCCGGACATCCCTACGAGCAGTACTTC
cdr3_aa: CASSPGHPYEQYF

d_call: TRBD1
v_call: TRBV20-1
j_call: TRBJ1-1
clone_size: many
cdr3_nt: TGCAGTGCTAGAGTCAGGGGGCGAGAGACTGAAGCTTTCTTT
cdr3_aa: CSARVRGRETEAFF

d_call: .
v_call: TRBV6-1
j_call: TRBJ1-5
clone_size: many
cdr3_nt: TGTGCCAGCACCAAAGGAGACAGACATCAGCCCCAGCATTTT
cdr3_aa: CASTKGDRHQPQHF

d_call: TRBD1
v_call: TRBV10-2
j_call: TRBJ1-5
clone_size: many
cdr3_nt: TGCGCCAGCAGTGGTGGGACAGGGGGGTTGAATCAGCCCCAGCATTTT
cdr3_aa: CASSGGTGGLNQPQHF

d_call: TRBD1
v_call: TRBV12-3/TRBV12-4
j_call: TRBJ2-2
clone_size: .
cdr3_nt: TGTGCCAGCAGTTACAGGGGCTCGAACACCGGGGAGCTGTTTTTT
cdr3_aa: CASSYRGSNTGELFF

d_call: TRBD2
v_call: TRBV12-5
j_call: TRBJ2-5
clone_size: many
cdr3_nt: TGTGCTAGTGGTTTGGTACTAGCGGGAGGGGGCGGGACCCAGTACTTC
cdr3_aa: CASGLVLAGGGGTQYF

d_call: TRBD2
v_call: TRBV27
j_call: TRBJ2-1
clone_size: medium-sized
cdr3_nt: TGTGCCAGCAGAAAGGGACTAGCGGGAGGGCCAAGTTCCTACAATGAGCAGTTCTTC
cdr3_aa: CASRKGLAGGPSSYNEQFF

d_call: .
v_call: TRBV2
j_call: TRBJ1-5
clone_size: medium-sized
cdr3_nt: TGTGCCAGCAGTGACAGTTATCAGCCCCAGCATTTT
cdr3_aa: CASSDSYQPQHF

d_call: .
v_call: TRBV20-1
j_call: TRBJ1-1
clone_size: many
cdr3_nt: TGCAGTGCTAGCGCGGGCCAGTTTGAAGCTTTCTTT
cdr3_aa: CSASAGQFEAFF

d_call: .
v_call: TRBV5-1
j_call: TRBJ2-4
clone_size: many
cdr3_nt: TGCGCCAGCAGCCCTAGGGGGTGGGGAGCCAAAAACATTCAGTACTTC
cdr3_aa: CASSPRGWGAKNIQYF

d_call: .
v_call: TRBV20-1
j_call: TRBJ2-1
clone_size: many
cdr3_nt: TGCAGTGCCCCGGGACCCTCCAGGTCCTACAATGAGCAGTTCTTC
cdr3_aa: CSAPGPSRSYNEQFF

d_call: .
v_call: TRBV5-1
j_call: TRBJ2-1
clone_size: medium-sized
cdr3_nt: TGCGCCAGCAGCTTGGGTCAGTTAAATGAGCAGTTCTTC
cdr3_aa: CASSLGQLNEQFF

d_call: .
v_call: TRBV4-1
j_call: TRBJ2-5
clone_size: many
cdr3_nt: TGCGCCAGCAGCCAAGACGGCGCTAACCGAGAGACCCAGTACTTC
cdr3_aa: CASSQDGANRETQYF

d_call: .
v_call: TRBV6-1
j_call: TRBJ1-2
clone_size: many
cdr3_nt: TGTGCCAGCATTCCTCCCCCGGCAAATGGCTACACCTTC
cdr3_aa: CASIPPPANGYTF

d_call: TRBD1
v_call: TRBV6-2/TRBV6-3
j_call: TRBJ2-3
clone_size: many
cdr3_nt: TGTGCCAGCAGTCCGGACAGGAGCTTCGAGGATACGCAGTATTTT
cdr3_aa: CASSPDRSFEDTQYF

d_call: .
v_call: TRBV20-1
j_call: TRBJ2-7
clone_size: many
cdr3_nt: TGCAGTGCTAGGGGATACAGCCTCGAGCAGTACTTC
cdr3_aa: CSARGYSLEQYF

d_call: .
v_call: TRBV11-3
j_call: TRBJ2-2
clone_size: .
cdr3_nt: TGTGCCAGCAGCTTGGCGGGAATCACCGGGGAGCTGTTTTTT
cdr3_aa: CASSLAGITGELFF

d_call: .
v_call: TRBV29-1
j_call: TRBJ1-1
clone_size: many
cdr3_nt: TGCAGCGTCCAAAGGGACACTGAAGCTTTCTTT
cdr3_aa: CSVQRDTEAFF

d_call: .
v_call: TRBV6-1
j_call: TRBJ2-4
clone_size: many
cdr3_nt: TGTGCCAGCAGTGAAACTGGCAGAAACATTCAGTACTTC
cdr3_aa: CASSETGRNIQYF

d_call: .
v_call: TRBV7-3
j_call: TRBJ2-7
clone_size: medium-sized
cdr3_nt: TGTGCCAGCAGCTTAAGTGCGGTTAGCTCCTACGAGCAGTACTTC
cdr3_aa: CASSLSAVSSYEQYF

d_call: .
v_call: TRBV9
j_call: TRBJ2-1
clone_size: .
cdr3_nt: TGTGCCAGCAGCGTGGCCTACAATGAGCAGTTCTTC
cdr3_aa: CASSVAYNEQFF

d_call: .
v_call: TRBV18
j_call: TRBJ1-2
clone_size: many
cdr3_nt: TGTGCCAGCTCACGGGGGGACTATGGCTACACCTTC
cdr3_aa: CASSRGDYGYTF